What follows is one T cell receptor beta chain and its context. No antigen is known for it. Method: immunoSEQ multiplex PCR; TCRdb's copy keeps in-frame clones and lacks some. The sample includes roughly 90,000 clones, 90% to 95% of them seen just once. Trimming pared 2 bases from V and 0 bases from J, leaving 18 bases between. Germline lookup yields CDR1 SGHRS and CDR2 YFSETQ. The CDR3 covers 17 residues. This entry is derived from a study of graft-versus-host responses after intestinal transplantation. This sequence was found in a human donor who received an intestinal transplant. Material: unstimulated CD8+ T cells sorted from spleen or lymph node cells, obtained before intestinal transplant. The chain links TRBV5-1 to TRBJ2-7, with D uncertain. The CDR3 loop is CASSLESGQISSYEQYF. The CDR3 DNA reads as TGCGCCAGCAGCTTAGAATCTGGTCAGATAAGCTCCTACGAGCAGTACTTC.